What follows are 22 T cell receptor beta chains derived from one specimen sequenced in a study of early T cells in non-severe SARS-CoV-2 infection. TCRdb passed the 5' RACE reads through MiXCR, listing each CDR3 protein once. The sample includes approximately 50,000 distinct CDR3 sequences, under 15% of them seen just once. Input material: whole blood. The receptors stem from an adult who was a healthcare worker with PCR-confirmed SARS-CoV-2 infection or an uninfected control (not recorded which).

This clonotype has only a few counts. The J gene is TRBJ1-1, the V gene TRBV30; 9 nucleotides match TRBD1. Trimming cost V 4 bases and J 3 bases; bases outside gene matches: 6. The CDR3 runs 14 residues. CDR1 is GTSNPN and CDR2 is SVGIG in the germline V gene (reference sequence). The CDR3 protein is CAWMTGGRHTEAFF. The DNA for the CDR3 is TGTGCCTGGATGACAGGGGGAAGGCACACTGAAGCTTTCTTT.

In its sample, this clonotype was seen many times. V and J are TRBV9 and TRBJ2-3; D is uncertain. Trimming pared 4 bases from V and 5 bases from J, leaving 11 bases between. Germline V gene lookup returns CDR1 SGDLS and CDR2 YYNGEE. There are 13 residues in the CDR3. Written as DNA, the CDR3 is TGTGCCAGCAGCATTAGAGGTGGAGATACGCAGTATTTT. Translating gives CASSIRGGDTQYF.

This clonotype was seen more than once but under ten times. The chain carries TRBV4-1 and TRBJ1-1; TRBD1 might be the D (6 bases). V lost 0 bases, J lost 4 bases, and 12 bases lay in between. The CDR3 contains 15 residues. Germline V gene sequence: CDR1 MGHRA, CDR2 YSYEKL. In nucleotides, the CDR3 is TGCGCCAGCAGCCAAGAAAAGCGGGGGCGCACTGAAGCTTTCTTT. Encoded protein: CASSQEKRGRTEAFF.

V gene TRBV10-3 combines with J gene TRBJ1-2, with D unclear. The V gene's germline CDR1 is ENHRY and CDR2 SYGVKD. The CDR3 spans 13 residues. V lost 4 bases, J lost 2 bases, and 8 bases lay in between. Here the CDR3 reads CAISGTANYGYTF. CDR3 bases: TGTGCCATCAGTGGAACAGCGAACTATGGCTACACCTTC.

This clonotype was recorded at least ten times. This chain connects TRBV4-3 to TRBJ1-2; D is unclear. Trimming took 4 bases from V and 5 from J, leaving 14 bases between them. Germline CDR1 is LGHNA and CDR2 is YSLEER. The CDR3 extends over 14 amino acids. Here the CDR3 reads CASSREVFSYGYTF. The CDR3 nucleotides are TGCGCCAGCAGCCGAGAGGTTTTTTCTTATGGCTACACCTTC.

This clonotype was observed many times. The chain joins TRBV6-2 or TRBV6-3 to TRBJ1-5, with a tentative D call TRBD1 (5 bases). Germline values: CDR1 MNHEY, CDR2 SVGEGT. This CDR3 contains 14 residues. The ends were cut back, 8 bases at V and 4 bases at J, with 15 bases in the middle. Written as DNA, the CDR3 is TGTGCCAGCCAGCTGGGGGAGGTGAATCAGCCCCAGCATTTT. Translation gives CASQLGEVNQPQHF.

The chain uses TRBV10-3 and TRBJ1-5; TRBD1 agrees at 9 bases. This CDR3 is 14 amino acids long. Germline trimming cut 5 bases from V and 7 bases from J; bases unmatched to any gene: 6. The germline CDR1 and CDR2 sequences are ENHRY and SYGVKD. The CDR3 loop reads CAISTGTGNQPQHF. CDR3 nucleotides: TGTGCCATCAGTACCGGGACAGGGAACCAGCCCCAGCATTTT.

This clonotype has at least ten counts. This chain connects TRBV19 to TRBJ1-1; TRBD1 agrees at 7 bases. Trimming cost V 4 bases and J 0 bases; bases outside gene matches: 5. Germline loops: CDR1 LNHDA, CDR2 SQIVND (reference sequence). The CDR3 has 15 amino acids. Written as DNA, the CDR3 is TGTGCCAGTAGTAGGTATGGACAGGTGAACACTGAAGCTTTCTTT. Its protein is CASSRYGQVNTEAFF.

To note about this clonotype: An end of the junction does not agree with germline; a read error may underlie this. This chain joins TRBV12-3 or TRBV12-4 and TRBJ2-1; 8 bases are a match to TRBD2. This CDR3 is built from 15 residues. In DNA, the CDR3 is TGTGCCTGCAGTTTTGAGGGACTAGGCCACAATGAGCAGTTCTTC. Its translation is CACSFEGLGHNEQFF.

J is TRBJ1-3 and V is TRBV25-1; unclear D gene. The CDR3 spans 15 residues. Germline lookup yields CDR1 MGHDK and CDR2 SYGVNS. V lost 2 bases and J 2 bases, leaving 10 bases between the germline ends. CDR3: CASSERRIAGNTIYF. For the CDR3, the DNA is TGTGCCAGCAGTGAACGAAGGATAGCTGGAAACACCATATATTTT.

The chain joins TRBV7-2 to TRBJ2-1, with 7 bases fitting TRBD2. The CDR3 is 18 residues long. V trimming: 2 bases; J trimming: 5 bases; junction bases outside the gene matches: 15. The germline V gene has CDR1 SGHTA and CDR2 FQGNSA. CDR3 loop: CASSLSMLGRGKNNEQFF. The CDR3 DNA reads as TGTGCCAGCAGCTTATCTATGTTGGGGCGGGGGAAGAACAATGAGCAGTTCTTC. Full variable domain (outside the CDR3, taken from reference TRBV7-2 and TRBJ2-1): GAGVSQSPSNKVTEKGKDVELRCDPISGHTALYWYRQSLGQGLEFLIYFQGNSAPDKSGLPSDRFSAERTGGSVSTLTIQRTQQEDSAVYLCASSLSMLGRGKNNEQFFGPGTRLTVL.

There are a few counts of this clonotype. The chain carries TRBV2 and TRBJ2-1; TRBD2 is a possible D gene (6 bases). The germline CDR1 and CDR2 sequences are SNHLY and FYNNEI. CDR3 length: 16 residues. Trimming removed 5 bases from V and 3 bases from J, with 17 bases in between. The CDR3 reads CASSLGAAGSYNEQFF. CDR3 in DNA: TGTGCCAGCAGTCTCGGGGCGGCGGGGAGCTACAATGAGCAGTTCTTC.

The gene calls are TRBV12-3 or TRBV12-4 and TRBJ1-1; D is ambiguous. The CDR3 spans 16 residues. V lost 10 bases, J lost 1 base, and 22 bases lay in between. The CDR3 region is CATIFWKGIRNTEAFF. DNA for the CDR3: TGTGCCACCATATTTTGGAAGGGAATAAGGAACACTGAAGCTTTCTTT.

This clonotype was picked up many times. V and J are TRBV5-1 and TRBJ2-3; D uncertain. Germline CDR1 and CDR2: SGHRS and YFSETQ. V lost 4 bases and J lost 2, with 17 bases in between. The CDR3 consists of 16 residues. The CDR3 loop reads CASSLAASQYTDTQYF. DNA for the CDR3: TGCGCCAGCAGCCTGGCGGCTAGTCAGTACACAGATACGCAGTATTTT.

This clonotype was observed at least ten times. This rearrangement joins TRBV10-2 to TRBJ2-1; TRBD2 matches 7 bases. Germline CDR1 WSHSY, CDR2 SAAADI. The CDR3 sequence is 13 residues long. The V and J ends lost 8 bases and 10 bases, in that order; junction bases with no gene match: 11. The CDR3 region is CASQRGESSEQFF. Here the CDR3 DNA reads TGCGCCAGCCAACGGGGGGAGTCAAGCGAGCAGTTCTTC.

The sample holds many counts of this clonotype. The chain carries TRBV29-1 and TRBJ1-1, with 10 bases that match TRBD1. The CDR3 contains 19 residues. CDR1 is SQVTM and CDR2 is ANQGSEA in the germline V gene. Unmatched junction bases numbered 19, after V lost 3 bases and J lost 3 bases. The CDR3 DNA follows: TGCAGCGTTGACGGACGGCAGGACAGGGGGGTCGAAGCGTACACTGAAGCTTTCTTT. This encodes CSVDGRQDRGVEAYTEAFF.

This clonotype was recorded many times. This chain links TRBV6-5 with TRBJ1-1; maybe TRBD1 (6 bases). With 5 bases removed from V and 6 bases from J, the gap between germline ends came to 13 bases. The germline V gene has CDR1 MNHEY and CDR2 SVGAGI. The CDR3 is made up of 13 amino acids. The CDR3 DNA sequence: TGTGCCAGCAGTAACAGGGATTTTGCTGAAGCTTTCTTT. Translation: CASSNRDFAEAFF.

The chain joins TRBV20-1 to TRBJ1-6, with a weak D call TRBD1 (5 bases). The CDR3 covers 15 residues. Trimming cost V 5 bases and J 2 bases, with 13 bases left between them. CDR1 is DFQATT and CDR2 is SNEGSKA in the germline V gene (reference sequence). In DNA, the CDR3 is TGCAGTGCTCGTAAACAGGAAACCTATAATTCACCCCTCCACTTT. This gives the protein CSARKQETYNSPLHF.

The CDR3 DNA is TGTGCCAGCAGTACACTACAGGGGGCGAACACCGGGGAGCTGTTTTTT. Protein sequence: CASSTLQGANTGELFF. The chain couples TRBV7-9 to TRBJ2-2; 8 positions agree with TRBD1. Trimming cost V 6 bases and J 0 bases; bases outside gene matches: 6. CDR3 length: 16 residues. The germline V gene encodes CDR1 SEHNR and CDR2 FQNEAQ (reference sequence).

The V call is TRBV19, the J call TRBJ2-3; possible D gene TRBD1, 5 bases. V was cut by 3 bases and J by 4 bases, with 11 bases left in between. The CDR3 is 14 residues long. CDR1 is LNHDA, CDR2 SQIVND, per germline (reference sequence). As DNA, the CDR3 is TGTGCCAGTAGTATCCCGGGCAGGGCAGATACGCAGTATTTT. Translation gives CASSIPGRADTQYF.

This clonotype occurred many times. The CDR3 is CSARRTGGPYEQYF. As DNA, the CDR3 is TGCAGTGCTAGAAGGACAGGGGGACCCTACGAGCAGTACTTC. The chain recombines TRBV20-1 with TRBJ2-7, with 10 bases lining up with TRBD1. Germline lookup yields CDR1 DFQATT and CDR2 SNEGSKA (reference sequence). The V segment lost 2 bases and the J segment 2 bases; nucleotides outside the gene matches: 3. CDR3 length: 14 amino acids.

This clonotype was observed a handful of times. This chain's CDR3 is CATSSRTETQYF. CDR3 coding DNA: TGTGCCACCAGTTCTAGAACCGAGACCCAGTACTTC. This chain uses TRBV15 with TRBJ2-5; D uncertain. Trimming took 6 bases from V and 5 from J, leaving 10 bases between them. CDR1 and CDR2 from the germline V gene are LNHNV and YYDKDF (reference sequence). The CDR3 spans 12 residues. Combining the CDR3 with reference TRBV15 and TRBJ2-5 gives the whole variable domain DAMVIQNPRYQVTQFGKPVTLSCSQTLNHNVMYWYQQKSSQAPKLLFHYYDKDFNNEADTPDNFQSRRPNTSFCFLDIRSPGLGDTAMYLCATSSRTETQYFGPGTRLLVL.